One sample yielded the 9 T cell receptor beta chains listed below, sequenced in a study of T cell repertoires in cytomegalovirus infection. TCRdb redid the calling of the reads with MiXCR, one entry per CDR3 protein. The data hold 650,000 to 900,000 distinct CDR3 sequences, with about 28% observed a single time. Their antigens are not known. The sample here was cultured CD8+ T cells from PBMCs, taken from culture after CMV antigen stimulation. The receptors come from a human donor in good health (CMV status not recorded). Some clones in this sample may be carry-over from other donors' samples.

There are a few counts of this clonotype. The genes are TRBV6-2 or TRBV6-3 and TRBJ2-7; D is unresolved. Germline lookup yields CDR1 MNHEY and CDR2 SVGEGT. V lost 5 bases and J lost 6, with 14 bases in between. CDR3 size: 13 residues. CDR3 sequence: CASSINTDFEQYV. The CDR3 DNA reads as TGTGCCAGCAGTATTAACACGGATTTCGAGCAGTACGTC.

This rearrangement joins TRBV4-1 to TRBJ2-5; 11 positions match TRBD2. This CDR3 contains 17 residues. J was trimmed by 9 bases and V by 2 bases; bases with no gene match: 14. Germline loops: CDR1 MGHRA, CDR2 YSYEKL. The chain's CDR3 is CASSQSTSGGGMVAQYF. CDR3 coding DNA: TGCGCCAGCAGCCAAAGTACTAGCGGGGGAGGCATGGTGGCCCAGTACTTC.

This chain joins TRBV5-6 and TRBJ1-6, with D unresolved. Trimming left V 2 bases short and J 4 bases short, with 7 bases between. The CDR3 has 14 amino acids. Germline CDR1 is SGHDT and CDR2 is YYEEEE. CDR3 protein: CASSFWGYNSPLHF. The DNA of the CDR3 is TGTGCCAGCAGCTTTTGGGGATATAATTCACCCCTCCACTTT. The full variable domain, with the rest looked up from reference TRBV5-6 and TRBJ1-6, is DAGVTQSPTHLIKTRGQQVTLRCSPKSGHDTVSWYQQALGQGPQFIFQYYEEEERQRGNFPDRFSGHQFPNYSSELNVNALLLGDSALYLCASSFWGYNSPLHFGNGTRLTVT.

This clonotype was found a few times. The J gene is TRBJ2-7, the V gene TRBV28; 9 bases match TRBD2. Germline V lookup: CDR1 MDHEN, CDR2 SYDVKM. With V trimmed by 4 bases and J by 4 bases, 8 bases remained unmatched. The CDR3 length is 15 residues. The DNA for the CDR3 is TGTGCCAGCAGTTACCGGGGTAGCGGGGGTTACGAGCAGTACGTC. Residues: CASSYRGSGGYEQYV.

The chain combines TRBV29-1 with TRBJ1-4; 8 bases align to TRBD1. The V gene end was trimmed by 4 bases and the J gene end by 5 bases; junction bases not matched to a gene: 3. Germline V gene sequence: CDR1 SQVTM, CDR2 ANQGSEA. The CDR3 extends over 13 amino acids. CDR3 sequence (DNA): TGCAGCGTTGCCGGGACAGGAAATGAAAAACTGTTTTTT. It yields the protein CSVAGTGNEKLFF.

Ten or more counts support this clonotype. The chain uses TRBV7-2 and TRBJ2-3; 8 bases match TRBD2. In germline, CDR1 is SGHTA, CDR2 FQGNSA. There are 21 residues in the CDR3. The V and J ends lost 0 bases and 4 bases, in that order; junction bases with no gene match: 21. CDR3 bases: TGTGCCAGCAGCTTAGCTAGTATGCGGGGTGGTACACTAGCGGAGGCAGATACGCAGTATTTT. Translation: CASSLASMRGGTLAEADTQYF.

The genes are TRBV5-6 and TRBJ2-7; the D gene is possibly TRBD2 (5 bases). The germline V gene has CDR1 SGHDT and CDR2 YYEEEE. Trimming removed 3 bases from V and 7 bases from J, with 23 bases in between. CDR3 length: 16 amino acids. The CDR3 nucleotides are TGTGCCAGCAGCTGGCGGGCCGGGATCGAGACGGGAGAGCAGTACTTC. Its translation is CASSWRAGIETGEQYF.

This clonotype was detected only a few times. This rearrangement joins TRBV7-9 to TRBJ1-2; possibly TRBD1 for D (5 bases). This CDR3 has 11 amino acids. V lost 1 base and J 13 bases, leaving 10 bases between the germline ends. Looked up from germline, CDR1 is SEHNR and CDR2 is FQNEAQ (reference sequence). CDR3 protein: CASSLEQGCTF. The CDR3 region has the DNA TGTGCCAGCAGCTTAGAGCAGGGATGCACCTTC.

The V and J genes are TRBV4-2 and TRBJ1-1; tentatively, D is TRBD1 (5 bases). Germline CDR1 and CDR2: LGHNA and YNFKEQ. Trimming took 5 bases from V and 1 from J, leaving 14 bases between them. The CDR3 length is 15 residues. This CDR3 reads CASSNEETENTEAFF. CDR3 in DNA: TGTGCCAGCAGCAACGAGGAGACAGAGAACACTGAAGCTTTCTTT.